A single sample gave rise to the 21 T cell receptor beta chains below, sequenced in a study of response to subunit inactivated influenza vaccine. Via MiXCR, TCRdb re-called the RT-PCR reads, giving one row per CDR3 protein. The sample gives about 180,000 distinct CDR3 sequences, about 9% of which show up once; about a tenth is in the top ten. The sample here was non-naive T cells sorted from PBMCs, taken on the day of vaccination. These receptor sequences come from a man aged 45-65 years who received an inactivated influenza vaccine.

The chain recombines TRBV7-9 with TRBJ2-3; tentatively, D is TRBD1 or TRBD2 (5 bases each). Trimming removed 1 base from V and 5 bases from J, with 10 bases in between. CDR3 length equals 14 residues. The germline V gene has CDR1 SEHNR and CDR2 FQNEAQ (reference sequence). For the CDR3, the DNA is TGTGCCAGCAGCTTAGACAGGACTGGAGATACGCAGTATTTT. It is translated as CASSLDRTGDTQYF.

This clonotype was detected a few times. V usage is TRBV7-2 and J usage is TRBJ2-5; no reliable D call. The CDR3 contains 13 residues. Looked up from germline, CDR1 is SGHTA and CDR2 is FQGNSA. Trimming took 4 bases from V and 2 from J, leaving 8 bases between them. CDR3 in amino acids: CASSSPQQETQYF. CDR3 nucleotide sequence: TGTGCCAGCAGCTCACCCCAACAAGAGACCCAGTACTTC.

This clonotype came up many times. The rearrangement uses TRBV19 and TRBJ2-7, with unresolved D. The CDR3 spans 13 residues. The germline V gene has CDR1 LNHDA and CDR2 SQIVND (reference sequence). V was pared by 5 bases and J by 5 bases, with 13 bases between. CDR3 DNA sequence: TGTGCCAGTAGTCGTAACCTTCAACACGAGCAGTACTTC. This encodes CASSRNLQHEQYF.

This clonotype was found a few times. The CDR3 DNA sequence: TGTGCCAGCGACGTCGGGGGGGGTTTCAATCAGCCCCAGCATTTT. It translates to CASDVGGGFNQPQHF. V gene TRBV21-1 combines with J gene TRBJ1-5. TRBV21-1 is labeled a pseudogene. This CDR3 comprises 15 residues.

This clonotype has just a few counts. In DNA form, the CDR3 reads TGTGCCAGCAGCACCTCGAACACCGGGGAGCTGTTTTTT. Translating gives CASSTSNTGELFF. This chain joins TRBV11-2 and TRBJ2-2; unclear D gene. CDR3 length: 13 amino acids. Trimming removed 5 bases from V and 0 bases from J, with 4 bases in between. The germline CDR1 and CDR2 sequences are SGHAT and FQNNGV. The complete variable domain, with remaining parts taken from reference TRBV11-2 and TRBJ2-2, reads EAGVAQSPRYKIIEKRQSVAFWCNPISGHATLYWYQQILGQGPKLLIQFQNNGVVDDSQLPKDRFSAERLKGVDSTLKIQPAKLEDSAVYLCASSTSNTGELFFGEGSRLTVL.

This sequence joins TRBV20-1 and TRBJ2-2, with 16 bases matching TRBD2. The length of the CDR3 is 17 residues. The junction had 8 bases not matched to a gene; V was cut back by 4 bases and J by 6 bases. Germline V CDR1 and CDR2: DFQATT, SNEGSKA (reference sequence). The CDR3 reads CSAKSGTSGRASGELFF. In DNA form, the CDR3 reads TGCAGTGCTAAATCCGGGACTAGCGGGAGGGCGTCCGGGGAGCTGTTTTTT.

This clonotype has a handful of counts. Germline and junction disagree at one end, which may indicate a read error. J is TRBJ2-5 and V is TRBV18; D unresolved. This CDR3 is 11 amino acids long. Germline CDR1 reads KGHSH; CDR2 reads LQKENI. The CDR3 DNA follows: TGTGCCAGCTCACCCCAAGGGACCCAGTACTTC. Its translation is CASSPQGTQYF.

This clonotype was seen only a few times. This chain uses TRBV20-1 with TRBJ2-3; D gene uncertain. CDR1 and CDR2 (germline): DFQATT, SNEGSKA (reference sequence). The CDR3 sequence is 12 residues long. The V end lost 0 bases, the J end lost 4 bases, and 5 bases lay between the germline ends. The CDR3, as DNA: TGCAGTGCTAGAGATTTATCAGATACGCAGTATTTT. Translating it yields CSARDLSDTQYF.

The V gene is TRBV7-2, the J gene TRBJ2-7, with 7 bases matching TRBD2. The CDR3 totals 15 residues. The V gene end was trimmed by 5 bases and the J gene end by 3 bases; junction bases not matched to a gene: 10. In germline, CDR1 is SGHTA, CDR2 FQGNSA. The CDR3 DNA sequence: TGTGCCAGCAGCCCGCCTGGCGGGAGCGTCTACGAGCAGTACTTC. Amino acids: CASSPPGGSVYEQYF.

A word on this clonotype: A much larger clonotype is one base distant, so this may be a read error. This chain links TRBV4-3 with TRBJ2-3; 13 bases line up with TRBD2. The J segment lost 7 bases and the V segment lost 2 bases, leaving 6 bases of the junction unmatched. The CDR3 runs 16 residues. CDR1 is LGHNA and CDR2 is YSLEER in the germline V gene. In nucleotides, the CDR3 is TGCGCCAGCAGCCAACCCGCGACTAGCGGGAGGAATACGCAGTATTTT. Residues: CASSQPATSGRNTQYF.

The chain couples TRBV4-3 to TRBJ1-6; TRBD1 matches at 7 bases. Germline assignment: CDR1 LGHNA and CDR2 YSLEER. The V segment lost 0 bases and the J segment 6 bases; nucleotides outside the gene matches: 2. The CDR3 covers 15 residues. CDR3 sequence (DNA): TGCGCCAGCAGCCAAGACAGGGGGTTTAATTCACCCCTCCACTTT. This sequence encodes CASSQDRGFNSPLHF.

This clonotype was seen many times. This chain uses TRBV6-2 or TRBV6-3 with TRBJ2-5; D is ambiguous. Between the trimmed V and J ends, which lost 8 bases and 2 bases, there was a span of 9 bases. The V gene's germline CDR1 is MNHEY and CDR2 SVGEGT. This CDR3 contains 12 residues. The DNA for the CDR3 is TGTGCCAGCGGCCAAAGACAAGAGACCCAGTACTTC. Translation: CASGQRQETQYF.

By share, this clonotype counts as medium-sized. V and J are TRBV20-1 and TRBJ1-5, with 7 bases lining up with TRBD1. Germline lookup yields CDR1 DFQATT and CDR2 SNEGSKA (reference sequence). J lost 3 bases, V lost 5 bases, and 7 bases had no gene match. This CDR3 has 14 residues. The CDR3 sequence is CSASPGGYNQPQHF. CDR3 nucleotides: TGCAGTGCTTCCCCAGGGGGATACAATCAGCCCCAGCATTTT.

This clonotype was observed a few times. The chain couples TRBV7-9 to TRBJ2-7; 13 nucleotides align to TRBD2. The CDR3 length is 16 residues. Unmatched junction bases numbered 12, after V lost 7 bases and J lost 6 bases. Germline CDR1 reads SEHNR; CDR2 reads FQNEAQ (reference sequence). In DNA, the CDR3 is TGTGCCAGCAATTCGGAAGGCGGGACTAGCGGGGTCGAGCAGTACTTC. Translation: CASNSEGGTSGVEQYF.

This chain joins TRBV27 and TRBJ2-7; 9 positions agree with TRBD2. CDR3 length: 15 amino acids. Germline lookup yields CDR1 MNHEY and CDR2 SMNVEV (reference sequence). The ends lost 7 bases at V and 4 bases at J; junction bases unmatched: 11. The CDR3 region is CASTKGAGGRYEQYF. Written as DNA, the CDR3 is TGTGCCAGCACCAAGGGGGCGGGAGGGCGATACGAGCAGTACTTC.

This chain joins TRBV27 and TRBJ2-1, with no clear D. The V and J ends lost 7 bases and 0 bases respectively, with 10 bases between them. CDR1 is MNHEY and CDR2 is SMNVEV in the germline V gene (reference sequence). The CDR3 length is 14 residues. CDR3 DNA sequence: TGTGCCAGCACCCGTACCATCTCCTACAATGAGCAGTTCTTC. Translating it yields CASTRTISYNEQFF.

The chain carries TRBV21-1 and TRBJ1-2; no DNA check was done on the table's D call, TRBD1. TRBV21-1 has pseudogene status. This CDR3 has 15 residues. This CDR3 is CASSKGRGSPYGYTF. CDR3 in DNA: TGTGCCAGCAGCAAAGGACGGGGGAGTCCGTACGGCTACACCTTC.

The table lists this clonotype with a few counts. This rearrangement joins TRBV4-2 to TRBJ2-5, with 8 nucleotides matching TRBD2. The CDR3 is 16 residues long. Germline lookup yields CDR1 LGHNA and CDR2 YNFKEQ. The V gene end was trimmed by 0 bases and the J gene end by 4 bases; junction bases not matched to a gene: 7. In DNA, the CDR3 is TGTGCCAGCAGCCAAGATGGGAGCGGGAGTGGAGAGACCCAGTACTTC. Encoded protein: CASSQDGSGSGETQYF.

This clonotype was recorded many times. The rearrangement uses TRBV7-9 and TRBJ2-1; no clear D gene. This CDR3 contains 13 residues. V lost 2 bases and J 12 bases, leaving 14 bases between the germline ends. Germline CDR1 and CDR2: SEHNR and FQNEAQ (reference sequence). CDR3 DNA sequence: TGTGCCAGCAGCTTAACCGGATCGGAAGGGCAGTTCTTC. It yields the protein CASSLTGSEGQFF.

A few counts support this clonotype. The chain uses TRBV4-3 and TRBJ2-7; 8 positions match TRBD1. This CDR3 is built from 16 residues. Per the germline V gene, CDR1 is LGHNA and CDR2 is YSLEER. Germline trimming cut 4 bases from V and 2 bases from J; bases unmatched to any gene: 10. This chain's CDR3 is CASSPGLGQATYEQYF. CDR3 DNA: TGCGCCAGCAGCCCGGGCCTGGGACAGGCAACCTACGAGCAGTACTTC.

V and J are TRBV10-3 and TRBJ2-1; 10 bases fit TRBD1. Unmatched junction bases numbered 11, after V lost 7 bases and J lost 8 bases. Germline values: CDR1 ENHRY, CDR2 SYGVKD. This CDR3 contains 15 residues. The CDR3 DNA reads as TGTGCCATCACTCAAACCGGGACAGGGGACCATGAGCAGTTCTTC. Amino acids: CAITQTGTGDHEQFF.